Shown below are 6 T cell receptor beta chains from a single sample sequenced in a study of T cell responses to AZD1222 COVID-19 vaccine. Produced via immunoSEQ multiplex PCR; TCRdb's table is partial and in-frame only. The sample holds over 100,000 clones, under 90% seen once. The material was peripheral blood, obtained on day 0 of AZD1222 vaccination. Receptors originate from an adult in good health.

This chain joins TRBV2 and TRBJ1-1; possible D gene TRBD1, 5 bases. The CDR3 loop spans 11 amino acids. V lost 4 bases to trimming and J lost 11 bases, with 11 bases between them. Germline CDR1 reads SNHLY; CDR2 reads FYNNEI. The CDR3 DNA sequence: TGTGCCAGCAGTGGTGGGGGGGTCGCTTTCTTT. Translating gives CASSGGGVAFF. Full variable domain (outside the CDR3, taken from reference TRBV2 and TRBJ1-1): EPEVTQTPSHQVTQMGQEVILRCVPISNHLYFYWYRQILGQKVEFLVSFYNNEISEKSEIFDDQFSVERPDGSNFTLKIRSTKLEDSAMYFCASSGGGVAFFGQGTRLTVV.

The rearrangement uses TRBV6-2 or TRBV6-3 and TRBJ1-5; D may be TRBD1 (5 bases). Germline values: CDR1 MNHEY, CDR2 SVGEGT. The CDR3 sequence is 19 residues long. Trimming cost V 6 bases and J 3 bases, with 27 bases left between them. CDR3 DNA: TGTGCCAGCAGCTCCCCACCGCGCAGGGCCCAAGGGATCAATCAGCCCCAGCATTTT. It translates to CASSSPPRRAQGINQPQHF.

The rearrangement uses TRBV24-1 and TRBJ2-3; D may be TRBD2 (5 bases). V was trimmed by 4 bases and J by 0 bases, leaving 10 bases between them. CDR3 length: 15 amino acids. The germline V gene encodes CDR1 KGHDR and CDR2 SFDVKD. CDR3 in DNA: TGTGCCACCAGTGACTCAGCGGCTAGCACAGATACGCAGTATTTT. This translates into CATSDSAASTDTQYF.

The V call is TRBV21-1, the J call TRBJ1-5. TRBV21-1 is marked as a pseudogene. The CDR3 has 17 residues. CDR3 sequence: CASSKEDGRNSNQPQHF. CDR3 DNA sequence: TGTGCCAGCAGCAAAGAGGACGGGAGGAATAGCAATCAGCCCCAGCATTTT.

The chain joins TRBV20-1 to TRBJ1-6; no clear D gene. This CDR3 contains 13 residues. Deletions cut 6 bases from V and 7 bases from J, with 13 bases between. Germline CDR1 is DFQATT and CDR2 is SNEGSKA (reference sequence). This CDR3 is CSASPEPNSPLHF. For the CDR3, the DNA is TGCAGTGCCAGTCCAGAACCGAATTCACCCCTCCACTTT.

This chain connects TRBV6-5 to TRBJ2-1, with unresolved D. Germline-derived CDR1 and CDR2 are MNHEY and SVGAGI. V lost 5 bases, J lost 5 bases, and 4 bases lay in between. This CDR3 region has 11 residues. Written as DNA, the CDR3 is TGTGCCAGCAGTCAAAACAATGAGCAGTTCTTC. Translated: CASSQNNEQFF.